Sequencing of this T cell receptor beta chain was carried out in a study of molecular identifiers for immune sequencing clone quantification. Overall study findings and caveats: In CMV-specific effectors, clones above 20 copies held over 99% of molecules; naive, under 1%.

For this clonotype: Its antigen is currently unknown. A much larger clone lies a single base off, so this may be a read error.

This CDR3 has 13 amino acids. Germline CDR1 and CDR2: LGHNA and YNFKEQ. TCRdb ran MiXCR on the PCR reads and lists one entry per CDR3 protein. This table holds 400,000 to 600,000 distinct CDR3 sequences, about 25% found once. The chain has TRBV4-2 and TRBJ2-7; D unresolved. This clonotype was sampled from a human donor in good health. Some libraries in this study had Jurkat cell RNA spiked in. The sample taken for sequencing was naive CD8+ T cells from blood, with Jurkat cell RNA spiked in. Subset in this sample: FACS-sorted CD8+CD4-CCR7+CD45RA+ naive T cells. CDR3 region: CACSQGAYYEQYF. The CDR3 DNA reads TGTGCCTGCAGCCAAGGAGCCTACTACGAGCAGTACTTC.